One sample yielded the 5 T cell receptor beta chains listed below, sequenced in a study of cytomegalovirus exposure and HLA in healthy donors. In the PCR, 60 Vbeta and 13 Jbeta primers were used. Using immunoSEQ multiplex PCR, the repertoire was profiled, and TCRdb retains in-frame clones only, with some absent. With 200,000 to 250,000 clones in the sample, the ten largest clones hold roughly 0.98%. Sequencing was carried out using PBMCs. These TCRs come from a woman aged 25-40 years in good health and CMV-seropositive.

The chain has TRBV6-5 and TRBJ2-7; 8 bases agree with TRBD1. This CDR3 comprises 14 residues. Per the germline V gene, CDR1 is MNHEY and CDR2 is SVGAGI. V lost 5 bases to trimming and J lost 3 bases; unmatched junction nucleotides: 6. CDR3 loop: CASSPDRESYEQYF. The CDR3 DNA sequence: TGTGCCAGCAGTCCGGACAGGGAGAGCTACGAGCAGTACTTC.

V gene TRBV5-1 combines with J gene TRBJ1-1, with 12 bases aligning to TRBD1. V was clipped by 3 bases and J by 2 bases; unmatched bases: 5. The CDR3 spans 16 residues. From germline, CDR1 is SGHRS and CDR2 YFSETQ. The CDR3 DNA reads as TGCGCCAGCAGCTCGGGACAGGGGGCCCTTAACACTGAAGCTTTCTTT. Its protein is CASSSGQGALNTEAFF.

The rearrangement joins TRBV5-6 to TRBJ2-2; 14 nucleotides match TRBD2. Germline CDR1 reads SGHDT; CDR2 reads YYEEEE. This CDR3 comprises 17 residues. The V gene end was trimmed by 2 bases and the J gene end by 4 bases; junction bases not matched to a gene: 4. The CDR3 spells CASSLGTSGRGTGELFF. CDR3 sequence (DNA): TGTGCCAGCAGCTTAGGGACTAGCGGGAGAGGCACCGGGGAGCTGTTTTTT.

The genes are TRBV6-5 and TRBJ2-5, with D possibly being TRBD1 (7 bases). The V and J ends lost 1 base and 7 bases respectively, with 19 bases between them. Germline assignment: CDR1 MNHEY and CDR2 SVGAGI. CDR3 length equals 16 residues. This chain's CDR3 is CASSYYPTGRLATQYF. The CDR3 DNA reads as TGTGCCAGCAGTTACTACCCGACAGGGAGGCTGGCGACCCAGTACTTC.

This chain links TRBV5-1 with TRBJ2-3; no firm D call. V shed 0 bases and J shed 6 bases, with 5 bases lying between them. The CDR3 is made up of 12 amino acids. Germline V gene data show CDR1 as SGHRS and CDR2 as YFSETQ. DNA for the CDR3: TGCGCCAGCAGCTTGGGCAGGGATACGCAGTATTTT. Its translation: CASSLGRDTQYF. The whole variable domain, remainder taken from reference TRBV5-1 and TRBJ2-3, is KAGVTQTPRYLIKTRGQQVTLSCSPISGHRSVSWYQQTPGQGLQFLFEYFSETQRNKGNFPGRFSGRQFSNSRSEMNVSTLELGDSALYLCASSLGRDTQYFGPGTRLTVL.